Listed below are T cell receptor beta chains from one sample, sequenced in a study of T cells in localized non-small cell lung cancer. Measured with immunoSEQ multiplex PCR; TCRdb has only the in-frame clones, and not every one. This table has under 1,500 clones, about 23% appearing once. Sequences were derived from lung tumor tissue, sampled before any cancer treatment. The receptors originated from a woman aged 35 to 70 with stage I lung adenocarcinoma. CDR3s include the opening cysteine and the closing phenylalanine or tryptophan. A D gene is named only where the DNA matches it firmly. Clone size is shown for a subset of rows, as once, few, many or a class of expanded clone.

D gene,clone size,V gene,J gene,CDR3 protein,CDR3 DNA
-,few,TRBV19,TRBJ1-5,CASSNAWGQPQHF,TGTGCCAGTAGTAACGCTTGGGGTCAGCCCCAGCATTTT
-,-,TRBV6-8,TRBJ1-3,CASGELSGNTIYF,TGTGCCAGCGGGGAACTCTCTGGAAACACCATATATTTT
-,few,TRBV6-8,TRBJ1-4,CASSLRATNEKLFF,TGTGCCAGCAGTTTACGGGCAACTAATGAAAAACTGTTTTTT
TRBD2,few,TRBV25-1,TRBJ2-1,CASSDGGRDNEQFF,TGTGCCAGCAGTGATGGCGGGAGGGACAATGAGCAGTTCTTC
TRBD1,large,TRBV11-3,TRBJ1-1,CASSLTGDSYTEAFF,TGTGCCAGCAGCTTAACAGGGGACTCCTACACTGAAGCTTTCTTT
TRBD2,medium-sized,TRBV11-3,TRBJ2-7,CASSSLISGPPYEQYF,TGTGCCAGCAGCTCCCTTATTAGCGGGCCTCCCTACGAGCAGTACTTC
TRBD1,-,TRBV6-8,TRBJ1-6,CASSYSGTANSPLHF,TGTGCCAGCAGTTACTCCGGGACAGCTAATTCACCCCTCCACTTT
-,few,TRBV11-3,TRBJ2-7,CASSPGQRGYEQYF,TGTGCCAGCAGCCCCGGACAACGGGGGTACGAGCAGTACTTC
-,-,TRBV9,TRBJ2-2,CAITGDPGELFF,TGTGCCATTACTGGGGATCCCGGGGAGCTGTTTTTT
TRBD1,-,TRBV30,TRBJ2-5,CAWSDDIQGAETQYF,TGTGCCTGGAGTGACGACATTCAGGGGGCAGAGACCCAGTACTTC
TRBD1,few,TRBV19,TRBJ2-4,CASRGTGENIQYF,TGTGCCAGTAGGGGGACAGGGGAAAACATTCAGTACTTC
TRBD1,few,TRBV19,TRBJ1-2,CASSARTGLRDYGYTF,TGTGCCAGTAGTGCCCGGACAGGACTCCGGGACTATGGCTACACCTTC
-,-,TRBV28,TRBJ1-2,CASSWGRGSSGYTF,TGTGCCAGCAGTTGGGGCAGGGGCTCATCGGGCTACACCTTC
-,once,TRBV18,TRBJ2-1,CASSLTARGGSYNEQFF,TGTGCCAGCTCCCTTACTGCGAGGGGCGGCTCCTACAATGAGCAGTTCTTC
-,few,TRBV11-3,TRBJ2-2,CASTGGRRGTGELFF,TGTGCCAGCACCGGGGGTAGGCGGGGCACCGGGGAGCTGTTTTTT
-,-,TRBV19,TRBJ2-1,CASSIGGIEQFF,TGTGCCAGTAGTATAGGTGGTATTGAGCAGTTCTTC
-,few,TRBV9,TRBJ2-2,CASSVQTRPLVGELFF,TGTGCCAGCAGCGTACAGACTCGCCCGTTGGTCGGGGAGCTGTTTTTT
-,few,TRBV6-8,TRBJ1-5,CASSQGFGQPQHF,TGTGCCAGCAGTCAGGGATTTGGTCAGCCCCAGCATTTT
-,-,TRBV6-8,TRBJ1-1,CASRTTTGEAFF,TGTGCCAGCAGGACAACAACGGGGGAAGCTTTCTTT
TRBD2,medium-sized,TRBV6-8,TRBJ2-1,CASSYGTIYNEQFF,TGTGCCAGCAGTTACGGGACTATTTACAATGAGCAGTTCTTC
TRBD2,-,TRBV23-1,TRBJ2-5,CASSGGYQETQYF,TGCGCCAGCAGCGGGGGGTACCAAGAGACCCAGTACTTC
-,few,TRBV28,TRBJ1-1,CASSLGRDTEAFF,TGTGCCAGCAGTTTGGGCAGGGACACTGAAGCTTTCTTT